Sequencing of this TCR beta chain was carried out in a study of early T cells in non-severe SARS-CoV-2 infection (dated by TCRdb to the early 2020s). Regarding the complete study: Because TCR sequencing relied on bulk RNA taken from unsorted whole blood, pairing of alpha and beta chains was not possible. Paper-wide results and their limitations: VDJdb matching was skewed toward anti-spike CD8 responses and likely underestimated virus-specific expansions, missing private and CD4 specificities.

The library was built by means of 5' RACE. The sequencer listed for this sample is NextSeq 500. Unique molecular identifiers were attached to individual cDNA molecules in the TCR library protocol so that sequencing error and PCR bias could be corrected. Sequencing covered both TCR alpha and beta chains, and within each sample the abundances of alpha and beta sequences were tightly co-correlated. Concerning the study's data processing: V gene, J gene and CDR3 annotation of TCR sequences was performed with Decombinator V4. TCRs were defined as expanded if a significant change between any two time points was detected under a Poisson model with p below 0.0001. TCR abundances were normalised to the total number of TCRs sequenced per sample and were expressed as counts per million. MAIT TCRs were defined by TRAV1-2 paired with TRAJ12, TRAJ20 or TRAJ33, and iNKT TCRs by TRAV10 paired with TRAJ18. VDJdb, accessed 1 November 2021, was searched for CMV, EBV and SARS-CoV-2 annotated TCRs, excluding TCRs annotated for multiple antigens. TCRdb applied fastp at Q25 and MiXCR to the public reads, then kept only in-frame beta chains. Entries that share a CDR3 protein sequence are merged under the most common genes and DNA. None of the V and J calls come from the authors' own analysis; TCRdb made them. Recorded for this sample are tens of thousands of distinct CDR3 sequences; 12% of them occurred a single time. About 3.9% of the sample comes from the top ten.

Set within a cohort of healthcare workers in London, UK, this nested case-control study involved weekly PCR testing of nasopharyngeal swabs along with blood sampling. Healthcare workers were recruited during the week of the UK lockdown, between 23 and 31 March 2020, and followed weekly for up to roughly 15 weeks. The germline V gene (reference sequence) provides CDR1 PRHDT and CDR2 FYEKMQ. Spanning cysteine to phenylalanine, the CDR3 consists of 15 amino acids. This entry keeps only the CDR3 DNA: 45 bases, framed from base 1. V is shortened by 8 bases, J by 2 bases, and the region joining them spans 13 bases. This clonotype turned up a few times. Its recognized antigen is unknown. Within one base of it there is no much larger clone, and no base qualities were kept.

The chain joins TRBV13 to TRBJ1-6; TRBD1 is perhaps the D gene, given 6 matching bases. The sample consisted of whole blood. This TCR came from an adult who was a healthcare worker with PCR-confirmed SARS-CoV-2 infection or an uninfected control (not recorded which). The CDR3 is CASSEGGAYNSPLHF. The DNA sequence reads TGTGCCAGCTCAGAGGGGGGGGCCTATAATTCACCCCTCCACTTT.